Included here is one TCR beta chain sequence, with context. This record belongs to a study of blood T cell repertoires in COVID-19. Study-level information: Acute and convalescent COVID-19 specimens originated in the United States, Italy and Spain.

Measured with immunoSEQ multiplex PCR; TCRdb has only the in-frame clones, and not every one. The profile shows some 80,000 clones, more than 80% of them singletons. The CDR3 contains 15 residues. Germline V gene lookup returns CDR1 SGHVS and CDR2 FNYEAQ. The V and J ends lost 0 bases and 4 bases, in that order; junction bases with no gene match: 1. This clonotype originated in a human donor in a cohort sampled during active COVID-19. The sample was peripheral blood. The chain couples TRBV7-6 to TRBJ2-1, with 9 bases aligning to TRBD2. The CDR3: CASSLASGGYNEQFF. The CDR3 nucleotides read TGTGCCAGCAGCTTAGCTAGCGGGGGATACAATGAGCAGTTCTTC.